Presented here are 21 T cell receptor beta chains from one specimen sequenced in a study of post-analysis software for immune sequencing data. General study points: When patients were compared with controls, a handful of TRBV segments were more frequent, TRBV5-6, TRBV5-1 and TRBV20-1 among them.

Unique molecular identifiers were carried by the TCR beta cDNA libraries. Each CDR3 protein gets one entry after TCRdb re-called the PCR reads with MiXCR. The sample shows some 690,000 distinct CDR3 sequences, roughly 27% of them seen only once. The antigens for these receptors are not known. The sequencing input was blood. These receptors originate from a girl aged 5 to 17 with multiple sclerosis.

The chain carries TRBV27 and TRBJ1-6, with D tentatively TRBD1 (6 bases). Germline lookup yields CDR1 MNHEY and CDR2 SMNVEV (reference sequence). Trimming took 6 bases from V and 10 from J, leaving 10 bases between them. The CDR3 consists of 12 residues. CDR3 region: CASSLGASPLHF. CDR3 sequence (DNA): TGTGCCAGCAGCTTGGGGGCCTCACCCCTCCACTTT.

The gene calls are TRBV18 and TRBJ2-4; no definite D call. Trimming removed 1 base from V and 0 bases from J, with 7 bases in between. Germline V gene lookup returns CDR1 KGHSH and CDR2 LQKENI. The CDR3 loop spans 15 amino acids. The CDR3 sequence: CASSPLHEAKNIQYF. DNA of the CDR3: TGTGCCAGCTCACCACTTCACGAAGCCAAAAACATTCAGTACTTC.

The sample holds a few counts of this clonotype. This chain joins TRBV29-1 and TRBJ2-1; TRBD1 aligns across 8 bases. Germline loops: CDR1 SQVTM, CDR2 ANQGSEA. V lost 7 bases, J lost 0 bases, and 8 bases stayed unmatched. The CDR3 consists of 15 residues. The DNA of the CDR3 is TGCAGCGCTGGGGGAGACAGGGGCTCCTACAATGAGCAGTTCTTC. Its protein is CSAGGDRGSYNEQFF.

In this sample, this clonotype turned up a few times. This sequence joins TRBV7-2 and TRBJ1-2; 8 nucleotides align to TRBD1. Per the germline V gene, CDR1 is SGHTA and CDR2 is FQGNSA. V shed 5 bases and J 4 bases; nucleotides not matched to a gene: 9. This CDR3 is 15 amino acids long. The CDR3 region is CASSPQGALGYGYTF. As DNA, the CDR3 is TGTGCCAGCAGCCCGCAGGGGGCGCTCGGCTATGGCTACACCTTC.

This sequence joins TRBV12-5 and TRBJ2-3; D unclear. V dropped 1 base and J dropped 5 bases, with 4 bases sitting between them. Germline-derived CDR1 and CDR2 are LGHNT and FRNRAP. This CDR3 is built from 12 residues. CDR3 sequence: CASGLGGDTQYF. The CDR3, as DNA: TGTGCTAGTGGTTTGGGGGGAGATACGCAGTATTTT.

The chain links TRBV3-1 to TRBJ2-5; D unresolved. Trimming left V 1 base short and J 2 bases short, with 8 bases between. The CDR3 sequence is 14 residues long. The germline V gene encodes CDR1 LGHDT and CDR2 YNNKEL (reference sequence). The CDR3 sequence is CASSQATGQETQYF. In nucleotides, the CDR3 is TGTGCCAGCAGCCAAGCGACGGGTCAAGAGACCCAGTACTTC.

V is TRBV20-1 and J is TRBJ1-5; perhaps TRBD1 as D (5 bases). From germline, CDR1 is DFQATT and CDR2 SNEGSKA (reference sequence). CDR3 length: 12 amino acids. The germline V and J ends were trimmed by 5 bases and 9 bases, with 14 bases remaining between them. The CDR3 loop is CSAAGLLGPQHF. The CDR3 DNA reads TGCAGTGCTGCGGGACTCCTAGGGCCCCAGCATTTT.

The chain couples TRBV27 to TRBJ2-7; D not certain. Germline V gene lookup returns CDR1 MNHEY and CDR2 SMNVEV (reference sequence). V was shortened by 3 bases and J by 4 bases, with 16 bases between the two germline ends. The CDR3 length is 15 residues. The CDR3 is CASSFSRGRSYEQYF. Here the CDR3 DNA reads TGTGCCAGCAGTTTCTCTCGCGGCAGGTCGTACGAGCAGTACTTC.

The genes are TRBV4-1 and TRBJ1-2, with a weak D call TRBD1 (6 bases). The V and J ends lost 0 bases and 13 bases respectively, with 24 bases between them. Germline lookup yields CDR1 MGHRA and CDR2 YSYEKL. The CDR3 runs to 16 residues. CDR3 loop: CASSQDSVGTTDERTF. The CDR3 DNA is TGCGCCAGCAGCCAAGATAGCGTAGGGACAACCGACGAGCGCACCTTC.

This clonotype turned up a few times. The CDR3 loop is CSARIEGMVNSPLHF. CDR3 DNA: TGCAGTGCGCGAATAGAGGGGATGGTGAATTCACCCCTCCACTTT. The chain joins TRBV20-1 to TRBJ1-6; D may be TRBD1 (5 bases). The CDR3 runs 15 residues. Trimming removed 6 bases from V and 7 bases from J, with 19 bases in between. Germline V lookup: CDR1 DFQATT, CDR2 SNEGSKA (reference sequence).

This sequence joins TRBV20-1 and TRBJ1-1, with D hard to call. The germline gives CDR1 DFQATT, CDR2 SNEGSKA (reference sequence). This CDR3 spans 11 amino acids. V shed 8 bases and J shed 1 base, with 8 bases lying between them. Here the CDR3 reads CSTTRNTEAFF. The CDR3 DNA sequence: TGCAGTACAACTCGGAACACTGAAGCTTTCTTT.

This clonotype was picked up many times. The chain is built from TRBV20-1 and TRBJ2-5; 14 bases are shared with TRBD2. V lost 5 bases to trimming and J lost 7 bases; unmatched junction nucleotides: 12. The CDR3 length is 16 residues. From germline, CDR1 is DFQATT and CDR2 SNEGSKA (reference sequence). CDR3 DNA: TGCAGTGCTCCTTCCGGGACTAGCGGGAGTTCCGTGACCCAGTACTTC. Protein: CSAPSGTSGSSVTQYF.

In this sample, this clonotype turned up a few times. The CDR3 region is CASSLKGSSYNEQFF. CDR3 sequence (DNA): TGTGCCAGCAGCTTAAAGGGATCCTCCTACAATGAGCAGTTCTTC. The V and J genes are TRBV7-9 and TRBJ2-1, with unresolved D. The CDR3 is 15 amino acids. Germline assignment: CDR1 SEHNR and CDR2 FQNEAQ (reference sequence). V lost 2 bases and J 0 bases, leaving 8 bases between the germline ends.

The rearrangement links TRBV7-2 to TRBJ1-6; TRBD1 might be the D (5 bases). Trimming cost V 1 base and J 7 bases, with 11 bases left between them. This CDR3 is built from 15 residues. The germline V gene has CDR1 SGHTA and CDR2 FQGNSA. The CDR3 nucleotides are TGTGCCAGCAGCTTAGAGGGGAGGGACAATTCACCCCTCCACTTT. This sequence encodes CASSLEGRDNSPLHF.

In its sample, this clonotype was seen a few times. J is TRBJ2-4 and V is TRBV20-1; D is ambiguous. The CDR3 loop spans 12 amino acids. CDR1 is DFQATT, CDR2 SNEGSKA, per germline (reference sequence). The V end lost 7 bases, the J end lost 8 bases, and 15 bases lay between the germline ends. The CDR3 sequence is CSGLRGWDIQYF. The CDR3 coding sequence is TGCAGTGGGCTGCGAGGCTGGGACATTCAGTACTTC.

The CDR3 spells CASSQDIRGWETQYF. The CDR3 DNA follows: TGCGCCAGCAGCCAAGATATAAGGGGTTGGGAGACCCAGTACTTC. The chain couples TRBV4-3 to TRBJ2-5; a weak D match, TRBD1 (5 bases). The V gene's germline CDR1 is LGHNA and CDR2 YSLEER. Trimming took 0 bases from V and 5 from J, leaving 13 bases between them. The CDR3 is 15 amino acids.

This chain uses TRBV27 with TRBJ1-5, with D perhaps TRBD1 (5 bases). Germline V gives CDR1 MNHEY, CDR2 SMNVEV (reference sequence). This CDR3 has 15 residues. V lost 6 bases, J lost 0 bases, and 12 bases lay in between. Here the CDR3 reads CASRPRQLSNQPQHF. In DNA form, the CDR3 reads TGTGCCAGCAGACCGCGACAGCTTAGCAATCAGCCCCAGCATTTT.

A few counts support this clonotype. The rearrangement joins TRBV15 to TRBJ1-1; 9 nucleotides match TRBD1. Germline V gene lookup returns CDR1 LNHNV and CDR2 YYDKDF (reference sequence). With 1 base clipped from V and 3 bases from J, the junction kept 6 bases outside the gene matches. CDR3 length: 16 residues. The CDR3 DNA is TGTGCCACCAGCAGAGTCGGGAGGACAGGGGACACTGAAGCTTTCTTT. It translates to CATSRVGRTGDTEAFF. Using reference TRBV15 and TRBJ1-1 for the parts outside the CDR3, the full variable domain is DAMVIQNPRYQVTQFGKPVTLSCSQTLNHNVMYWYQQKSSQAPKLLFHYYDKDFNNEADTPDNFQSRRPNTSFCFLDIRSPGLGDTAMYLCATSRVGRTGDTEAFFGQGTRLTVV.

As DNA, the CDR3 is TGCGCCAGCAGAACCGGCCCCGGGGCCTTAGGGACAGATACGCAGTATTTT. Protein: CASRTGPGALGTDTQYF. This sequence joins TRBV5-1 and TRBJ2-3; D assignment may be TRBD1 or TRBD2 (5 bases each). The CDR3 length is 17 residues. V was pared by 5 bases and J by 3 bases, with 22 bases between. Germline V gene lookup returns CDR1 SGHRS and CDR2 YFSETQ.

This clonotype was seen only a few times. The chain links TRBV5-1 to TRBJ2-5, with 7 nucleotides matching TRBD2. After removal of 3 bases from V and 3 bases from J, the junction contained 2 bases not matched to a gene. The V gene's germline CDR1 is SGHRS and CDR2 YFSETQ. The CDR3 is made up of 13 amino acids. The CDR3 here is CASSWAGEETQYF. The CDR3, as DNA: TGCGCCAGCAGCTGGGCGGGGGAAGAGACCCAGTACTTC.

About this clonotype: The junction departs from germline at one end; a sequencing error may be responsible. CDR3 loop: CVSREGHQQQQPQHF. CDR3 in DNA: TGTGTCAGCAGGGAGGGACACCAGCAACAGCAGCCCCAGCATTTT. This chain connects TRBV2 to TRBJ1-5; possibly TRBD1 for D (6 bases). The CDR3 consists of 15 residues. CDR1 is SNHLY and CDR2 is FYNNEI in the germline V gene.